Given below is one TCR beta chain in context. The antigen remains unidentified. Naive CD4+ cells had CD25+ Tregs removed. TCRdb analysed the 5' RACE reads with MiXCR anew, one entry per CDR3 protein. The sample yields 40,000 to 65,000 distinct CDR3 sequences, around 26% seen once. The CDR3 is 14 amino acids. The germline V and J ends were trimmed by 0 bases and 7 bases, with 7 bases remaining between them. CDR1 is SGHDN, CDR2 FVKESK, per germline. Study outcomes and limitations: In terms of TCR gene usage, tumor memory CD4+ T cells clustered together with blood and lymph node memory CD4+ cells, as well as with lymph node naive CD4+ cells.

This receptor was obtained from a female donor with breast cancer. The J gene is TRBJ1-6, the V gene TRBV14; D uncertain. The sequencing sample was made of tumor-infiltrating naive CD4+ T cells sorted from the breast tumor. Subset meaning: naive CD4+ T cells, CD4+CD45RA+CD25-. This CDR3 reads CASSQERLNSPLHF. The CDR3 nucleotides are TGTGCCAGCAGCCAAGAACGGTTGAATTCACCCCTCCACTTT.